The clone carrying this T cell receptor (beta chain) was recorded a few times. As yet, its antigen is unknown. The CDR3 runs 15 residues. Germline V gene sequence: CDR1 SGHVS, CDR2 FQNEAQ. Trimming stripped 4 bases from V and 0 bases from J, with 13 bases between. The source of the sample is a study of T-cell memory formation after mild COVID-19. As for the study in general: The study found TCR clusters largely donor specific.

TCRdb reprocessed the 5' RACE reads via MiXCR and lists one record per CDR3 protein. The sample yields 70,000 to 100,000 distinct CDR3 sequences, roughly 15% seen once. Findings and caveats of the study: Second-wave clones that peaked on day 37 lacked confirmed SARS-CoV-2 specificity. The main location of contracting CD4+ clones was CM and EM, and that of contracting CD8+ clones was EMRA.

The sequencing sample was made of PBMCs or a T cell subset sorted from them (not recorded which). The chain has TRBV7-8 and TRBJ2-7, with D possibly matching TRBD2 (6 bases). This TCR derives from a man between 18 and 29 years old who had mild COVID-19 (a few samples of this study predate the infection). Cell type and time point are not known. The CDR3 nucleotides read TGTGCCAGCAGCTCGGAGGGACGGAGCTCCTACGAGCAGTACGTC. Its protein is CASSSEGRSSYEQYV.